This T cell receptor beta chain was profiled in a study of shared T cell receptors in the human thymus. Here immunoSEQ multiplex PCR was the method, and the copy in TCRdb shows in-frame clones only, minus some. The data contain hundreds of thousands of clones, 70% to 90% of them singletons. In germline, CDR1 is MNHEY, CDR2 SMNVEV (reference sequence). Trimming stripped 5 bases from V and 1 base from J, with 16 bases between. The CDR3 runs to 16 residues. The same sample was also studied in work on human thymus T cells.

The receptor comes from a boy in the first two years of life with a congenital heart defect. The rearrangement links TRBV27 to TRBJ2-3, with D tentatively TRBD1 (7 bases). The sequenced material came from thymocytes. In DNA form, the CDR3 reads TGTGCCAGCAGTACCCGACAGGGCGGGGGCACAGATACGCAGTATTTT. It codes for CASSTRQGGGTDTQYF.